Presented here are 5 T cell receptor beta chains from one specimen sequenced in a study of blood T cell repertoires in COVID-19. Method: immunoSEQ multiplex PCR; TCRdb's copy keeps in-frame clones and lacks some. The table lists about 170,000 clones, less than 90% of them singletons. The sequencing input was peripheral blood. The origin of the receptors is a woman aged 70 to 79 with COVID-19, enrolled during active disease.

Here the CDR3 DNA reads TGTGTCACCCCCCACGGGGACTCGAGGCGGGAGCAGTACTTC. Translating gives CVTPHGDSRREQYF. This sequence joins TRBV13 and TRBJ2-7; D possibly corresponds to TRBD2 (6 bases). The CDR3 is 14 amino acids. In germline, CDR1 is PRHDT, CDR2 FYEKMQ (reference sequence).

V is TRBV5-6 and J is TRBJ2-3, with 12 bases matching TRBD2. This CDR3 comprises 16 residues. Germline-derived CDR1 and CDR2 are SGHDT and YYEEEE. V was clipped by 4 bases and J by 6 bases; unmatched bases: 9. CDR3 DNA: TGTGCCAGCAGCGAAACGACTAGCGGGAGAATTGATACGCAGTATTTT. It yields the protein CASSETTSGRIDTQYF.

This clone showed up just a few times. The chain uses TRBV19 and TRBJ1-2, with 9 bases identical to TRBD1. Germline V lookup: CDR1 LNHDA, CDR2 SQIVND (reference sequence). This CDR3 is 18 amino acids long. With V trimmed by 3 bases and J by 4 bases, 15 bases remained unmatched. In DNA, the CDR3 is TGTGCCAGTAGTATCTTGGGACAGGGAGTTCTCCGAGGCTATGGCTACACCTTC. Its protein product is CASSILGQGVLRGYGYTF. The full variable domain, completed using reference TRBV19 and TRBJ1-2, is DGGITQSPKYLFRKEGQNVTLSCEQNLNHDAMYWYRQDPGQGLRLIYYSQIVNDFQKGDIAEGYSVSREKKESFPLTVTSAQKNPTAFYLCASSILGQGVLRGYGYTFGSGTRLTVV.

This rearrangement joins TRBV5-1 to TRBJ2-2; TRBD1 might be the D (6 bases). This CDR3 spans 15 amino acids. Germline values: CDR1 SGHRS, CDR2 YFSETQ. Trimming removed 2 bases from V and 4 bases from J, with 12 bases in between. DNA for the CDR3: TGCGCCAGCAGCTTACAGGGTGGGGGCACCGGGGAGCTGTTTTTT. Translating gives CASSLQGGGTGELFF.

The chain has TRBV9 and TRBJ1-3; 9 bases match TRBD1. The CDR3 covers 16 residues. Trimming removed 4 bases from V and 2 bases from J; junction bases left unmatched: 7. Germline V gives CDR1 SGDLS, CDR2 YYNGEE. The CDR3 coding sequence is TGTGCCAGCAGCTCCGGACAGGGGCCGGCTGGAAACACCATATATTTT. Translating gives CASSSGQGPAGNTIYF.